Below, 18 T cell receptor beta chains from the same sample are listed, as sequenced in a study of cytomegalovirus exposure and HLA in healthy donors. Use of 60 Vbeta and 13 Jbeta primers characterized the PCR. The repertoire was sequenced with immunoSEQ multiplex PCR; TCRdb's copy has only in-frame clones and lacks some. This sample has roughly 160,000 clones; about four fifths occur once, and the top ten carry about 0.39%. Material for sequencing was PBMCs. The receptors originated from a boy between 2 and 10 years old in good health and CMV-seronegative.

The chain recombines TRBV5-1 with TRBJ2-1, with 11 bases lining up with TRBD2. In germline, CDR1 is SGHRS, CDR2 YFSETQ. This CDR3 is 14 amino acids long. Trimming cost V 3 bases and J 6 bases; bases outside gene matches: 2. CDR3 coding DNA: TGCGCCAGCAGCTCGGGACTAGCGGTCAATGAGCAGTTCTTC. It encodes CASSSGLAVNEQFF.

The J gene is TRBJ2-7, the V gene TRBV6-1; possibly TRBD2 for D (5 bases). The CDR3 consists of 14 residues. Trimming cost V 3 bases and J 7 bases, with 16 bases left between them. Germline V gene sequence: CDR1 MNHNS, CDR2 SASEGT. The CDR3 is CASSDRRDLWEQYF. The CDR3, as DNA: TGTGCCAGCAGTGACCGCCGGGATCTCTGGGAGCAGTACTTC.

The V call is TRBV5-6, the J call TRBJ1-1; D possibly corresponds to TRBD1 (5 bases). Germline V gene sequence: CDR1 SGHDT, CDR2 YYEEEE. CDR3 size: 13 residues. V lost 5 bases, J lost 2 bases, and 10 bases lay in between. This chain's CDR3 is CASSGDSNTEAFF. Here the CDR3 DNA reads TGTGCCAGCAGTGGAGACAGCAACACTGAAGCTTTCTTT.

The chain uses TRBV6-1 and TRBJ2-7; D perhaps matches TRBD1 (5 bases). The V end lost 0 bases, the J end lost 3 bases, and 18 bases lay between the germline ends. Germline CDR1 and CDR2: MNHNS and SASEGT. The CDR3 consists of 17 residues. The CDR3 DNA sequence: TGTGCCAGCAGTGAAGCGCGTCGGACGGACAAGCACTACGAGCAGTACTTC. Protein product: CASSEARRTDKHYEQYF.

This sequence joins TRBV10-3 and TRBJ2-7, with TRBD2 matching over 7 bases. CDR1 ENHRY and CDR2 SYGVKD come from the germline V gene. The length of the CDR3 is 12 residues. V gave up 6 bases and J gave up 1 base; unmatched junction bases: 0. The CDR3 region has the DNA TGTGCCATCAGAGCGGGGTCCTACGAGCAGTACTTC. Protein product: CAIRAGSYEQYF.

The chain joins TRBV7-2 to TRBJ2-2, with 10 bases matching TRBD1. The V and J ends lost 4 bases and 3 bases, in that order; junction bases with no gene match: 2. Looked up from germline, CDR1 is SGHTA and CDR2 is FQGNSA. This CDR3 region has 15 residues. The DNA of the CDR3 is TGTGCCAGCAGCTCGGACAGGGGGTACACCGGGGAGCTGTTTTTT. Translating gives CASSSDRGYTGELFF. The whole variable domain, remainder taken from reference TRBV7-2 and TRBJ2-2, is GAGVSQSPSNKVTEKGKDVELRCDPISGHTALYWYRQSLGQGLEFLIYFQGNSAPDKSGLPSDRFSAERTGGSVSTLTIQRTQQEDSAVYLCASSSDRGYTGELFFGEGSRLTVL.

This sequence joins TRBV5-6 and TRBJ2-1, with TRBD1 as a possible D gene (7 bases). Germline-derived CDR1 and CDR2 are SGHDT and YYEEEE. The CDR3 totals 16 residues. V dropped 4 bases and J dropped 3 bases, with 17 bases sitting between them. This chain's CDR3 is CASSHPTGRSYNEQFF. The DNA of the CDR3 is TGTGCCAGCAGCCATCCGACAGGGAGGAGCTACAATGAGCAGTTCTTC.

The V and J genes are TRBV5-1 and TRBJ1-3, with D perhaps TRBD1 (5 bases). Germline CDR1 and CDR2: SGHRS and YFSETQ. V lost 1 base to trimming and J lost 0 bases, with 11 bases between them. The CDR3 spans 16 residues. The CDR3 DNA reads TGCGCCAGCAGCTTGACAGGCAGAACCTCTGGAAACACCATATATTTT. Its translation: CASSLTGRTSGNTIYF.

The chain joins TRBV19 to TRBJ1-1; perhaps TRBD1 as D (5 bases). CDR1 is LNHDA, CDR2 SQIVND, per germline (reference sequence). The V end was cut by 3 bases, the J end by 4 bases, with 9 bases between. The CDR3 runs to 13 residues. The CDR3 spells CASSISQGTEAFF. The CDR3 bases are TGTGCCAGTAGTATTAGCCAGGGCACTGAAGCTTTCTTT.

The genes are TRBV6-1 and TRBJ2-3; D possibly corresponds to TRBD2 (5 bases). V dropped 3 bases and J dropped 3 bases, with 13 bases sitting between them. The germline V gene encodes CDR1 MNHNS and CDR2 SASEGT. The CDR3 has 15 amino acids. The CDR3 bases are TGTGCCAGCAGTGAGGTAGCGACTTGGACAGATACGCAGTATTTT. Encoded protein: CASSEVATWTDTQYF.

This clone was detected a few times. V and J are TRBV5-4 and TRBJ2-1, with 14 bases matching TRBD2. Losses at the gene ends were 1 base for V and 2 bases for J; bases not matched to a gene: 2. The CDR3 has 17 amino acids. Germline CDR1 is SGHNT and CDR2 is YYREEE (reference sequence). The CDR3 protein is CASSLRTSGRTYNEQFF. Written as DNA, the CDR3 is TGTGCCAGCAGCTTGCGGACTAGCGGGAGGACCTACAATGAGCAGTTCTTC. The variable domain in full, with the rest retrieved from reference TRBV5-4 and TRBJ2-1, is ETGVTQSPTHLIKTRGQQVTLRCSSQSGHNTVSWYQQALGQGPQFIFQYYREEENGRGNFPPRFSGLQFPNYSSELNVNALELDDSALYLCASSLRTSGRTYNEQFFGPGTRLTVL.

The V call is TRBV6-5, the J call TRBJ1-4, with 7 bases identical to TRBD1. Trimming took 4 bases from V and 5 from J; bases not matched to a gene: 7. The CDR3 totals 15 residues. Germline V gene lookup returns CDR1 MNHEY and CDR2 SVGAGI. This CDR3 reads CASSLTTGLNEKLFF. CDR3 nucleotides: TGTGCCAGCAGTTTGACGACAGGGCTCAATGAAAAACTGTTTTTT.

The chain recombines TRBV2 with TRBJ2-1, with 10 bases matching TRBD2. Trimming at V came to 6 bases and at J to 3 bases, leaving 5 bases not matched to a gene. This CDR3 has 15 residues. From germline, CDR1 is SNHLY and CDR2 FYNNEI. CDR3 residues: CASSPTSGVYNEQFF. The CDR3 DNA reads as TGTGCCAGCAGCCCCACTAGCGGGGTCTACAATGAGCAGTTCTTC.

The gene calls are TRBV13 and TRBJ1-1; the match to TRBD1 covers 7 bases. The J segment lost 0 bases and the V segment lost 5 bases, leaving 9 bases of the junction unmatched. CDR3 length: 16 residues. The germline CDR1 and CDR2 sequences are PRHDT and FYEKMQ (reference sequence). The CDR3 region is CASSTEGARLNTEAFF. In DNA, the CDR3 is TGTGCCAGCAGCACAGAGGGGGCCCGATTGAACACTGAAGCTTTCTTT. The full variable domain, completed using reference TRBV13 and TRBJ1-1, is AAGVIQSPRHLIKEKRETATLKCYPIPRHDTVYWYQQGPGQDPQFLISFYEKMQSDKGSIPDRFSAQQFSDYHSELNMSSLELGDSALYFCASSTEGARLNTEAFFGQGTRLTVV.

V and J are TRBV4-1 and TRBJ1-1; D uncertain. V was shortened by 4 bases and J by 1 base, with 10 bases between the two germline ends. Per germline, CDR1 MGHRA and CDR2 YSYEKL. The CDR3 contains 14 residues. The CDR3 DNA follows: TGCGCCAGCAGCCCACCCAACAAGAACACTGAAGCTTTCTTT. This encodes CASSPPNKNTEAFF.

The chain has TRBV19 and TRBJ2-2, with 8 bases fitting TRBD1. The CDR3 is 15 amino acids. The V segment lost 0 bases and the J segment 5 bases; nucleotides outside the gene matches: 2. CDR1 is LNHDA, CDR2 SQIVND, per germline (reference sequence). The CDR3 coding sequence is TGTGCCAGTAGTATAGAACAGGGGGGAACCGGGGAGCTGTTTTTT. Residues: CASSIEQGGTGELFF.

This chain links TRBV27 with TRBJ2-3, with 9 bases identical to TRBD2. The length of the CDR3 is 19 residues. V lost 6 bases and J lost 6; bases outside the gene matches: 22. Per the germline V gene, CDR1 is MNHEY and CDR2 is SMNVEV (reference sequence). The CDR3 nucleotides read TGTGCCAGCAGCCCCAGGGGATACCTTCCAGCGGGAGGATACGATACGCAGTATTTT. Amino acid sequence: CASSPRGYLPAGGYDTQYF.

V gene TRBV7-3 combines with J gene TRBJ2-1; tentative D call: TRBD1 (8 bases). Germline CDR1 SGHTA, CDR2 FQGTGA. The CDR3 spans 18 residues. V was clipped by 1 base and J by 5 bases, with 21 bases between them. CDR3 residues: CASSLRRAGTGGDNEQFF. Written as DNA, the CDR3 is TGTGCCAGCAGCTTAAGGAGAGCGGGGACAGGAGGCGACAATGAGCAGTTCTTC.